The present T cell receptor beta chain was sequenced within a study of chemoradiotherapy in HPV16-positive cancers. About the study: Functional T-cell assays on two HPV16-positive patients' cells defined candidate HPV-specific clones and common TCR motifs.

Libraries were prepared by immunoSEQ multiplex PCR; TCRdb keeps only in-frame clonotypes and omits some of them. The sample lists nearly 5,500 clones, around 85% seen once, with more than 9.5% in the top ten. Notes on this clone: Its antigen is as yet unknown.

V shed 4 bases and J shed 1 base, with 1 base lying between them. The germline CDR1 and CDR2 sequences are SNHLY and FYNNEI. The CDR3 totals 11 residues. Samples were taken several times over chemoradiotherapy. Study-level points and caveats: Non-HPV-specific T cells did not expand in tumors during treatment, whereas candidate HPV-specific clones and E7-related motifs did. HPV-responsive T-cell expansion during chemoradiotherapy was linked to improved recurrence-free survival in HPV16-positive patients.

This chain joins TRBV2 and TRBJ2-5; D is ambiguous. The starting material was tumor tissue, obtained from a patient who underwent chemoradiotherapy. The sequence was collected from a human donor with HPV-associated anogenital cancer. The CDR3 protein is CASSVQETQYF. The DNA for the CDR3 is TGTGCCAGCAGTGTCCAAGAGACCCAGTACTTC.